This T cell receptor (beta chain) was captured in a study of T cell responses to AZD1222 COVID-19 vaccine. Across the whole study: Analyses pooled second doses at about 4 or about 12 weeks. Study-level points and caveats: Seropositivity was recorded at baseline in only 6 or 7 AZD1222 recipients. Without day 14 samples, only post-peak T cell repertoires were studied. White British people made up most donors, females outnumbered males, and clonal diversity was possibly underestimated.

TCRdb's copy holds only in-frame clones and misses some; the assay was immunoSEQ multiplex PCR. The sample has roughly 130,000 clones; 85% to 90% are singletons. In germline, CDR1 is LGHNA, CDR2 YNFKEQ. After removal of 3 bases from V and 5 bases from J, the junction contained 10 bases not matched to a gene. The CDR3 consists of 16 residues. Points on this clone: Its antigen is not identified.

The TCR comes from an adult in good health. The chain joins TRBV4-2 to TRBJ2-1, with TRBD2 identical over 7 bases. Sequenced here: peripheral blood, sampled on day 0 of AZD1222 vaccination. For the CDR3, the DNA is TGTGCCAGCAGCCACCTAGGCGGGGGAGACCACAATGAGCAGTTCTTC. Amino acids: CASSHLGGGDHNEQFF.